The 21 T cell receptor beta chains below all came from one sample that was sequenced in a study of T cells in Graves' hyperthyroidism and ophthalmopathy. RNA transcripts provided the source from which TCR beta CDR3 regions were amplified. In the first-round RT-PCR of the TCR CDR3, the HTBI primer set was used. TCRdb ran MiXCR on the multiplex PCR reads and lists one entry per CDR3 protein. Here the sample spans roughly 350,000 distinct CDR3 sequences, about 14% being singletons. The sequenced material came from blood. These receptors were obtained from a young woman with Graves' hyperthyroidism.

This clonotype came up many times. The CDR3 sequence: CATSRDLDQPQHF. CDR3 coding DNA: TGTGCCACCAGCAGAGATCTGGACCAGCCCCAGCATTTT. The chain links TRBV15 to TRBJ1-5; no clear D. CDR1 and CDR2 from the germline V gene are LNHNV and YYDKDF (reference sequence). Trimming took off 0 bases at V and 7 bases at J, with 7 bases between the two ends. The CDR3 is 13 amino acids.

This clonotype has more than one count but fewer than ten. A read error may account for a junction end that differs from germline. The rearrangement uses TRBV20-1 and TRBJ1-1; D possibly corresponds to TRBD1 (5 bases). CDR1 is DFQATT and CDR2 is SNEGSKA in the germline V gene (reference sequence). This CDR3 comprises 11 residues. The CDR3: CSAEDITEASF. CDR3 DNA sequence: TGCAGTGCTGAGGACATCACTGAAGCTTCCTTT.

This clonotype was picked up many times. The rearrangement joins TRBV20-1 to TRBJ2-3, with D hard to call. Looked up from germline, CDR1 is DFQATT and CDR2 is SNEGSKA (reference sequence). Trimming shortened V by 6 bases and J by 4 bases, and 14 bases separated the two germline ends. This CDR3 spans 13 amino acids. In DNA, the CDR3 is TGCAGTGCCACTAACGTGGCCTCAGATACGCAGTATTTT. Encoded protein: CSATNVASDTQYF.

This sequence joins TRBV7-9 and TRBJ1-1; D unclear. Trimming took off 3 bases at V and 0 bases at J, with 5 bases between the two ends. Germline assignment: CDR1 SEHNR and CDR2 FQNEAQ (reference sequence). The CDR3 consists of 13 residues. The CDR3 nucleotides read TGTGCCAGCAGCTTCTCTGTGAACACTGAAGCTTTCTTT. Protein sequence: CASSFSVNTEAFF. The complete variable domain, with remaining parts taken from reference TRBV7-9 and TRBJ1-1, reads DTGVSQNPRHKITKRGQNVTFRCDPISEHNRLYWYRQTLGQGPEFLTYFQNEAQLEKSRLLSDRFSAERPKGSFSTLEIQRTEQGDSAMYLCASSFSVNTEAFFGQGTRLTVV.

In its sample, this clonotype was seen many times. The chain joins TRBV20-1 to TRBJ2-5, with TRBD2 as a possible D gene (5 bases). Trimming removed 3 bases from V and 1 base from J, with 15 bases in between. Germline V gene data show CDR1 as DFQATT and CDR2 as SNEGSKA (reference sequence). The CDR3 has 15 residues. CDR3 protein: CSARARGWGQETQYF. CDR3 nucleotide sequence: TGCAGTGCTAGGGCCCGGGGATGGGGCCAAGAGACCCAGTACTTC.

The chain's CDR3 is CAWSPLRNTIYF. CDR3 DNA sequence: TGTGCCTGGAGTCCCTTACGAAACACCATATATTTT. The chain uses TRBV30 and TRBJ1-3; D call uncertain. V dropped 2 bases and J dropped 5 bases, with 7 bases sitting between them. CDR1 and CDR2 from the germline V gene are GTSNPN and SVGIG (reference sequence). The CDR3 loop spans 12 amino acids.

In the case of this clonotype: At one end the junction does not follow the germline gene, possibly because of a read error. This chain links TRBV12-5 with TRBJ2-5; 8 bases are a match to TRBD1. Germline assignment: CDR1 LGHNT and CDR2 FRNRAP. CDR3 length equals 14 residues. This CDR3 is CASGLTGEKESQYF. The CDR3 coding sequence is TGCGCTAGTGGTTTGACAGGGGAAAAAGAGTCCCAGTACTTC.

The CDR3 region has the DNA TGTGCCAGCAGTTCGCCCGGGACTTCAGATACGCAGTATTTT. This sequence encodes CASSSPGTSDTQYF. This sequence joins TRBV6-9 and TRBJ2-3; a possible D gene is TRBD2 (6 bases). This CDR3 region has 14 residues. With 4 bases removed from V and 4 bases from J, the gap between germline ends came to 12 bases. The germline V gene encodes CDR1 MNHGY and CDR2 SVAAGI.

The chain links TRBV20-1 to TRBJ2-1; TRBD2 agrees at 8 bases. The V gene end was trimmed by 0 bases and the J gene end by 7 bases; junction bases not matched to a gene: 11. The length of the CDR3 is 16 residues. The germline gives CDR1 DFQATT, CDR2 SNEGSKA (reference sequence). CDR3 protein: CSAREVGAGLVNEQFF. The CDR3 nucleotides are TGCAGTGCTAGAGAGGTTGGAGCGGGACTAGTTAATGAGCAGTTCTTC.

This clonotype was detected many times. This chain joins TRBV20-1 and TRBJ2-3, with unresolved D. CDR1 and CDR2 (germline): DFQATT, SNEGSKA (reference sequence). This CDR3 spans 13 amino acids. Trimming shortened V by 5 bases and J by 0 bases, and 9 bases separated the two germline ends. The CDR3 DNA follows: TGCAGTGCTGACAAAACTAGCACAGATACGCAGTATTTT. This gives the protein CSADKTSTDTQYF.

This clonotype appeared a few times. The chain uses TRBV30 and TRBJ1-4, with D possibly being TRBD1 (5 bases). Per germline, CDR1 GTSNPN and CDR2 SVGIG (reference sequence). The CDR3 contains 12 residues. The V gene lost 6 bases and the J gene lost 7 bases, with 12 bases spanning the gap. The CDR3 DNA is TGTGCCTGCAAACGGGGGGGTGAAAAACTGTTTTTT. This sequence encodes CACKRGGEKLFF.

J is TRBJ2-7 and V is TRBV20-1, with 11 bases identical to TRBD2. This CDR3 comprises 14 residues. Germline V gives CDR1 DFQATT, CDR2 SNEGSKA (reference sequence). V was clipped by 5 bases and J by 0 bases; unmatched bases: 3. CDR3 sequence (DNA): TGCAGTGCTCTTCTAGCGGGAGGCTCCTACGAGCAGTACTTC. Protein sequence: CSALLAGGSYEQYF.

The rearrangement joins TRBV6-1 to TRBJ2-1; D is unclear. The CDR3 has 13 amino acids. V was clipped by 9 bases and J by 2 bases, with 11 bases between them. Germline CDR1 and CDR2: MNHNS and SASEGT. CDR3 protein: CARTINAYNEQFF. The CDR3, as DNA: TGTGCCAGAACCATAAATGCCTACAATGAGCAGTTCTTC.

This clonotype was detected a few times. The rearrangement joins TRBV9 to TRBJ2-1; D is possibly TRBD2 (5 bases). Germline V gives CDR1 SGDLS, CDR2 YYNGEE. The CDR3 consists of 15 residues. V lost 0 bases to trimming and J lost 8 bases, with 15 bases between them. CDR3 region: CASSVGQLEGHEQFF. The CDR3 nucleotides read TGTGCCAGCAGCGTAGGGCAACTAGAAGGCCATGAGCAGTTCTTC.

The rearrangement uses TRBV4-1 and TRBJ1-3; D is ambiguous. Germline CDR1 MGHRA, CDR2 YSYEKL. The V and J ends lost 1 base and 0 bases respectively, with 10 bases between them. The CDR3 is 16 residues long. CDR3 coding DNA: TGCGCCAGCAGCCAAGGGAGGGAGAGCTCTGGAAACACCATATATTTT. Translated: CASSQGRESSGNTIYF.

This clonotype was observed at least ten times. This chain's CDR3 is CAGRGGSEAFF. The CDR3 nucleotides are TGTGCTGGTCGGGGGGGAAGTGAAGCTTTCTTT. The chain combines TRBV30 with TRBJ1-1, with a weak D call TRBD1 (5 bases). The CDR3 covers 11 residues. CDR1 is GTSNPN and CDR2 is SVGIG in the germline V gene (reference sequence).

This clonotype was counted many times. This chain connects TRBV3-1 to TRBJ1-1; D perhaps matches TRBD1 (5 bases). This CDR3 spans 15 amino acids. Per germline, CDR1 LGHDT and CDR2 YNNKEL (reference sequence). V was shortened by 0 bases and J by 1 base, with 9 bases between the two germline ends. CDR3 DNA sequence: TGTGCCAGCAGCCAAGATGGGGACGGGAACACTGAAGCTTTCTTT. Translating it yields CASSQDGDGNTEAFF.

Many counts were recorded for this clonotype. The CDR3 region has the DNA TGTGCCAGCAGCAAAGGGACAGCCGATGGCTACACCTTC. This encodes CASSKGTADGYTF. The gene calls are TRBV11-2 and TRBJ1-2; 7 nucleotides line up with TRBD1. The CDR3 totals 13 residues. After removal of 5 bases from V and 6 bases from J, the junction contained 6 bases not matched to a gene. CDR1 is SGHAT and CDR2 is FQNNGV in the germline V gene.

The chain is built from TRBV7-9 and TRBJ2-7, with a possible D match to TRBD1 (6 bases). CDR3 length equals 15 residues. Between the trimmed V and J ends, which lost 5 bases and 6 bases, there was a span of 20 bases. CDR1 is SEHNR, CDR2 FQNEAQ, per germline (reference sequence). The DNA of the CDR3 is TGTGCCAGCAGCCGTGGACAGACCGCTGGGGGCGAGCAGTACTTC. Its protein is CASSRGQTAGGEQYF.

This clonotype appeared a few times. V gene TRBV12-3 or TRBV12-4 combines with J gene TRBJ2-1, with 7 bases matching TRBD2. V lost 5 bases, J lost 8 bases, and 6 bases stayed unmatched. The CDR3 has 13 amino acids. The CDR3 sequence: CASSPRGDYEQFF. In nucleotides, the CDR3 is TGTGCCAGCAGTCCCCGGGGGGACTATGAGCAGTTCTTC.

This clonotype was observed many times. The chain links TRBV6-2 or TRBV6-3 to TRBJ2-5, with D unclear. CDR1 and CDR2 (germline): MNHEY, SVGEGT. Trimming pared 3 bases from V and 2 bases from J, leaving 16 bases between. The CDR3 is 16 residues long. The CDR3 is CASSYRLGLGQETQYF. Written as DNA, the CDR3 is TGTGCCAGCAGTTATCGGCTAGGATTGGGGCAAGAGACCCAGTACTTC.